The 14 T cell receptor beta chains below all came from one sample that was sequenced in a study of cytomegalovirus exposure and HLA in healthy donors. Some clones are missing from TCRdb's copy, which holds only in-frame ones; the method was immunoSEQ multiplex PCR. The sample records 95,000 to 150,000 clones, approximately 94% being singletons. Sequences were obtained from PBMCs. These TCRs come from a woman between 18 and 29 years old in good health and CMV-seronegative.

The rearrangement uses TRBV2 and TRBJ2-1; TRBD2 aligns across 9 bases. Trimming cost V 8 bases and J 5 bases; bases outside gene matches: 7. This CDR3 contains 14 residues. Germline CDR1 is SNHLY and CDR2 is FYNNEI. This CDR3 is CASRRLAEDNEQFF. Here the CDR3 DNA reads TGTGCCAGCCGCAGACTAGCGGAGGACAATGAGCAGTTCTTC.

The chain is built from TRBV7-2 and TRBJ2-5; no clear D gene. Per germline, CDR1 SGHTA and CDR2 FQGNSA. There are 11 residues in the CDR3. V was clipped by 3 bases and J by 4 bases, with 3 bases between them. CDR3 in DNA: TGTGCCAGCAGCTTCCGAGAGACCCAGTACTTC. It translates to CASSFRETQYF.

The chain recombines TRBV4-2 with TRBJ2-5; 16 nucleotides align to TRBD2. CDR1 and CDR2 from the germline V gene are LGHNA and YNFKEQ. The CDR3 runs 15 residues. V shed 0 bases and J 9 bases; nucleotides not matched to a gene: 1. CDR3 in DNA: TGTGCCAGCAGCCAAGAAGGGACTAGCGGGAGGGCCCAGTACTTC. As protein: CASSQEGTSGRAQYF.

This clone has just one count. The chain joins TRBV18 to TRBJ1-1; D unclear. Deletions cut 1 base from V and 6 bases from J, with 12 bases between. This CDR3 spans 14 amino acids. Germline assignment: CDR1 KGHSH and CDR2 LQKENI. The CDR3, as DNA: TGTGCCAGCTCACCACGCGACACGTTCTCTGAAGCTTTCTTT. It is translated as CASSPRDTFSEAFF.

In its sample, this clone was seen once. The chain combines TRBV11-2 with TRBJ2-2; D unresolved. V was pared by 2 bases and J by 6 bases, with 7 bases between. The CDR3 sequence is 13 residues long. Germline CDR1 reads SGHAT; CDR2 reads FQNNGV. The CDR3 here is CASSLSVAGELFF. DNA of the CDR3: TGTGCCAGCAGCTTATCCGTCGCCGGGGAGCTGTTTTTT.

The rearrangement joins TRBV9 to TRBJ2-3; 10 positions match TRBD2. The CDR3 loop spans 16 amino acids. V lost 2 bases to trimming and J lost 5 bases; unmatched junction nucleotides: 8. Germline values: CDR1 SGDLS, CDR2 YYNGEE. This CDR3 reads CASSVIAGGRVDTQYF. The CDR3 DNA sequence: TGTGCCAGCAGCGTTATAGCGGGGGGCCGGGTAGATACGCAGTATTTT.

The rearrangement joins TRBV2 to TRBJ2-1; TRBD2 is a possible D gene (6 bases). The CDR3 runs 14 residues. Trimming took off 8 bases at V and 7 bases at J, with 18 bases between the two ends. From germline, CDR1 is SNHLY and CDR2 FYNNEI. The DNA for the CDR3 is TGTGCCAGCGGATCCCCCGGGGGTACGAATGAGCAGTTCTTC. This translates into CASGSPGGTNEQFF.

The chain joins TRBV14 to TRBJ2-7; 8 bases agree with TRBD1. CDR1 SGHDN and CDR2 FVKESK come from the germline V gene. CDR3 length: 13 amino acids. V trimming: 4 bases; J trimming: 2 bases; junction bases outside the gene matches: 1. DNA of the CDR3: TGTGCCAGCAGCCCGACAGGGGCCTACGAGCAGTACTTC. Protein: CASSPTGAYEQYF.

This CDR3 is CASSRLFPQYF. The CDR3 nucleotides are TGTGCCAGCAGCCGCCTATTTCCGCAGTATTTT. This chain connects TRBV7-9 to TRBJ2-3; no firm D call. In germline, CDR1 is SEHNR, CDR2 FQNEAQ (reference sequence). CDR3 length equals 11 residues. Trimming took 5 bases from V and 10 from J, leaving 10 bases between them.

J is TRBJ1-4 and V is TRBV6-1, with D unclear. The CDR3 is 14 amino acids. Trimming pared 8 bases from V and 7 bases from J, leaving 17 bases between. In germline, CDR1 is MNHNS, CDR2 SASEGT. The CDR3 DNA sequence: TGTGCCAGCGGTTCCGGGGATTTAAGTGAAAAACTGTTTTTT. This sequence encodes CASGSGDLSEKLFF.

V and J are TRBV29-1 and TRBJ1-3; no clear D. From germline, CDR1 is SQVTM and CDR2 ANQGSEA. The CDR3 spans 14 residues. V was shortened by 2 bases and J by 2 bases, with 10 bases between the two germline ends. CDR3 in DNA: TGCAGCGTTGAATTCTGGGAGGCTGGAAACACCATATATTTT. Translated: CSVEFWEAGNTIYF.

This chain uses TRBV27 with TRBJ2-2, with 12 bases identical to TRBD1. The V gene end was trimmed by 6 bases and the J gene end by 5 bases; junction bases not matched to a gene: 7. This CDR3 is built from 16 residues. In germline, CDR1 is MNHEY, CDR2 SMNVEV (reference sequence). CDR3 coding DNA: TGTGCCAGCAGGGGACAGGGGGCGCTGGTTACCGGGGAGCTGTTTTTT. Its protein is CASRGQGALVTGELFF.

The chain combines TRBV7-2 with TRBJ1-5; the match to TRBD1 covers 7 bases. The CDR3 is 17 amino acids. Germline-derived CDR1 and CDR2 are SGHTA and FQGNSA. With V trimmed by 5 bases and J by 1 base, 11 bases remained unmatched. The chain's CDR3 is CASSPTGGTVSNQPQHF. CDR3 DNA: TGTGCCAGCAGCCCAACAGGCGGGACAGTGAGCAATCAGCCCCAGCATTTT.

The V gene is TRBV7-2, the J gene TRBJ2-7, with a possible D match to TRBD2 (6 bases). This CDR3 is built from 14 residues. V dropped 2 bases and J dropped 3 bases, with 11 bases sitting between them. Germline-derived CDR1 and CDR2 are SGHTA and FQGNSA. The DNA of the CDR3 is TGTGCCAGCAGCTTAACGGGAGACATCTACGAGCAGTACTTC. Encoded protein: CASSLTGDIYEQYF.